This passage covers 24 T cell receptor beta chains from one sample sequenced in a study of early T cells in non-severe SARS-CoV-2 infection. TCRdb redid the calling of the 5' RACE reads with MiXCR, one entry per CDR3 protein. The table lists approximately 75,000 distinct CDR3 sequences, approximately 4.6% of them singletons, with under 4% in the top ten. Here the sequenced sample was whole blood, taken at baseline. The receptors here all came from an adult who was a healthcare worker with PCR-confirmed SARS-CoV-2 infection or an uninfected control (not recorded which). The donor label of this sample is uncertain.

This clonotype is a singleton in its sample. At one of its ends the junction is not consistent with the germline gene, which may arise from a read error. V usage is TRBV12-3 or TRBV12-4 and J usage is TRBJ1-1, with a possible D match to TRBD1 (5 bases). CDR3 size: 12 residues. CDR3 coding DNA: TGTGCCAGCACCCGACAGCAGACTGAAGCTTACTTT. Its translation: CASTRQQTEAYF.

This clonotype was seen at least ten times. This chain uses TRBV4-2 with TRBJ2-1, with TRBD2 matching over 10 bases. The germline CDR1 and CDR2 sequences are LGHNA and YNFKEQ. The CDR3 length is 17 residues. V dropped 0 bases and J dropped 4; count of bases not matched to a gene: 6. CDR3 bases: TGTGCCAGCAGCCAAGATAGAGCGGGGGGGACTTACAATGAGCAGTTCTTC. Its protein product is CASSQDRAGGTYNEQFF.

This clonotype was found many times. The chain couples TRBV9 to TRBJ1-1, with no clear D. The CDR3 runs to 14 residues. The germline gives CDR1 SGDLS, CDR2 YYNGEE. V was trimmed by 0 bases and J by 2 bases, leaving 8 bases between them. Here the CDR3 DNA reads TGTGCCAGCAGCGTAGAAGGCGTTAACACTGAAGCTTTCTTT. It translates to CASSVEGVNTEAFF.

This clonotype appeared a few times. The chain employs TRBV4-1 and TRBJ2-3; 7 bases agree with TRBD1. The germline gives CDR1 MGHRA, CDR2 YSYEKL. The CDR3 is made up of 13 amino acids. Unmatched junction bases numbered 2, after V lost 4 bases and J lost 4 bases. CDR3 coding DNA: TGCGCCAGCAGCCCACAGGGGCCAGATACGCAGTATTTT. This sequence encodes CASSPQGPDTQYF.

The rearrangement joins TRBV12-3 or TRBV12-4 to TRBJ2-2, with 10 nucleotides matching TRBD1. The CDR3 runs 17 residues. After removal of 2 bases from V and 3 bases from J, the junction contained 6 bases not matched to a gene. CDR3 nucleotide sequence: TGTGCCAGCAGTTTATATGGGACAGGGGTTTACACCGGGGAGCTGTTTTTT. It translates to CASSLYGTGVYTGELFF.

Many counts were recorded for this clonotype. This chain links TRBV20-1 with TRBJ2-1; 8 positions match TRBD1. CDR1 is DFQATT, CDR2 SNEGSKA, per germline (reference sequence). The CDR3 loop spans 14 amino acids. V shed 2 bases and J 8 bases; nucleotides not matched to a gene: 8. The CDR3 bases are TGCAGTGCTAGACGGCCAGGGGGCGCGGATGAGCAGTTCTTC. It codes for CSARRPGGADEQFF.

The table lists this clonotype with many counts. This chain links TRBV10-3 with TRBJ2-3; D may be TRBD2 (5 bases). Trimming removed 6 bases from V and 0 bases from J, with 13 bases in between. CDR3 length: 15 residues. Looked up from germline, CDR1 is ENHRY and CDR2 is SYGVKD. The CDR3 spells CAIRTGISSTDTQYF. CDR3 sequence (DNA): TGTGCCATCAGGACCGGGATATCTAGCACAGATACGCAGTATTTT.

Many counts were recorded for this clonotype. The chain is built from TRBV27 and TRBJ1-4; D unresolved. Germline V lookup: CDR1 MNHEY, CDR2 SMNVEV (reference sequence). The CDR3 length is 18 residues. V lost 1 base and J 10 bases, leaving 25 bases between the germline ends. The CDR3 region has the DNA TGTGCCAGCAGTTTATTGGCGGGGTCAGTACGTTCGGTCGGAAAACTGTTTTTT. Translated, it gives CASSLLAGSVRSVGKLFF.

V gene TRBV12-3 or TRBV12-4 combines with J gene TRBJ1-1; TRBD1 matches at 8 bases. Germline trimming cut 3 bases from V and 7 bases from J; bases unmatched to any gene: 4. This CDR3 has 13 amino acids. CDR3: CASSFRDRFEAFF. The DNA for the CDR3 is TGTGCCAGCAGTTTTAGGGACAGGTTTGAAGCTTTCTTT.

This clonotype was observed a few times. The chain uses TRBV2 and TRBJ1-6; TRBD1 matches at 10 bases. Per germline, CDR1 SNHLY and CDR2 FYNNEI. V lost 5 bases and J lost 7; bases outside the gene matches: 2. The CDR3 is made up of 14 amino acids. CDR3 region: CASSTGQGNSPLHF. The DNA of the CDR3 is TGTGCCAGCAGTACGGGACAGGGGAATTCACCCCTCCACTTT.

This clonotype was detected many times. V is TRBV6-6 and J is TRBJ2-1; D unclear. This CDR3 is 14 amino acids long. The germline V and J ends were trimmed by 7 bases and 8 bases, with 18 bases remaining between them. Per the germline V gene, CDR1 is MNHNY and CDR2 is SVGAGI (reference sequence). The chain's CDR3 is CASKLETPGHEQFF. CDR3 DNA sequence: TGTGCCAGCAAATTGGAGACGCCCGGACATGAGCAGTTCTTC.

This clonotype was observed many times. V is TRBV6-2 or TRBV6-3 and J is TRBJ1-5; 9 bases agree with TRBD1. The CDR3 loop spans 17 amino acids. Germline trimming cut 4 bases from V and 1 base from J; bases unmatched to any gene: 8. Looked up from germline, CDR1 is MNHEY and CDR2 is SVGEGT. The CDR3 loop is CASSSSRDRVSNQPQHF. As DNA, the CDR3 is TGTGCCAGCAGTTCCTCCCGGGACAGGGTCAGCAATCAGCCCCAGCATTTT.

This clonotype was counted only a few times. The chain links TRBV10-3 to TRBJ2-2, with D tentatively TRBD2 (6 bases). The CDR3 sequence is 18 residues long. Trimming cost V 0 bases and J 3 bases, with 17 bases left between them. Germline CDR1 ENHRY, CDR2 SYGVKD. For the CDR3, the DNA is TGTGCCATCAGTGAGTCGTTCCGGGGGTCCCCCGACACCGGGGAGCTGTTTTTT. Protein sequence: CAISESFRGSPDTGELFF.

The chain uses TRBV28 and TRBJ1-1; 7 nucleotides match TRBD1. The CDR3 covers 15 residues. CDR1 is MDHEN and CDR2 is SYDVKM in the germline V gene. V was pared by 4 bases and J by 4 bases, with 9 bases of the junction left unmatched. CDR3 amino acids: CASSWTGTGGTEAFF. The DNA of the CDR3 is TGTGCCAGCAGTTGGACAGGAACGGGGGGCACTGAAGCTTTCTTT.

This clonotype came up many times. This rearrangement joins TRBV25-1 to TRBJ1-6, with D possibly TRBD1 on 5 matching bases. Between the trimmed V and J ends, which lost 2 bases and 7 bases, there was a span of 12 bases. The CDR3 has 15 residues. Germline V gene lookup returns CDR1 MGHDK and CDR2 SYGVNS. The CDR3: CASSERGSINSPLHF. In DNA form, the CDR3 reads TGTGCCAGCAGTGAACGGGGGAGTATAAATTCACCCCTCCACTTT.

The chain links TRBV29-1 to TRBJ1-2; the D gene is possibly TRBD1 (5 bases). CDR1 is SQVTM, CDR2 ANQGSEA, per germline. Trimming removed 4 bases at V and 2 bases at J, with 8 bases between. The CDR3 runs to 12 residues. CDR3 in DNA: TGCAGCGTTGTGACAGAGAACTATGGCTACACCTTC. Translated: CSVVTENYGYTF.

The rearrangement links TRBV10-3 to TRBJ1-1; the D is unclear. The CDR3 contains 17 residues. Germline CDR1 is ENHRY and CDR2 is SYGVKD. V lost 5 bases to trimming and J lost 2 bases, with 21 bases between them. As DNA, the CDR3 is TGTGCCATCAGTCCCCAGGCGGGCAGCAACGATAACACTGAAGCTTTCTTT. Encoded protein: CAISPQAGSNDNTEAFF.

Ten or more counts support this clonotype. The chain couples TRBV12-3 or TRBV12-4 to TRBJ2-3; no clear D. V was clipped by 3 bases and J by 10 bases, with 8 bases between them. The CDR3 runs 11 residues. The CDR3 DNA is TGTGCCAGCAGTTTCGAAGGTTCGCAGTATTTT. Translated: CASSFEGSQYF.

The V gene is TRBV10-2, the J gene TRBJ1-2; a weak D match, TRBD1 (5 bases). Trimming took off 3 bases at V and 1 base at J, with 15 bases between the two ends. Germline V gene sequence: CDR1 WSHSY, CDR2 SAAADI. CDR3 size: 16 residues. The CDR3 bases are TGCGCCAGCAGTGACGCGGGTCGGGGACTTAACTATGGCTACACCTTC. Its protein is CASSDAGRGLNYGYTF.

There are many counts of this clonotype. The V gene is TRBV7-2, the J gene TRBJ2-7; D gene ambiguous. V gave up 1 base and J gave up 6 bases, with 10 bases separating them. Germline CDR1 and CDR2: SGHTA and FQGNSA. The CDR3 spans 13 residues. In DNA form, the CDR3 reads TGTGCCAGCAGCTTAGATACAGAAGTCGAGCAGTACTTC. It codes for CASSLDTEVEQYF. Filled out from reference TRBV7-2 and TRBJ2-7, the complete variable domain reads GAGVSQSPSNKVTEKGKDVELRCDPISGHTALYWYRQSLGQGLEFLIYFQGNSAPDKSGLPSDRFSAERTGGSVSTLTIQRTQQEDSAVYLCASSLDTEVEQYFGPGTRLTVT.

This clonotype was observed a handful of times. V and J are TRBV7-9 and TRBJ2-2, with D tentatively TRBD2 (5 bases). Looked up from germline, CDR1 is SEHNR and CDR2 is FQNEAQ (reference sequence). The CDR3 is 19 amino acids. V was shortened by 5 bases and J by 2 bases, with 24 bases between the two germline ends. The CDR3 here is CASSPTSFTGGLNTGELFF. The CDR3 DNA reads TGTGCCAGCAGCCCGACCTCCTTTACGGGCGGGCTTAACACCGGGGAGCTGTTTTTT. Complete variable domain (other parts from reference TRBV7-9 and TRBJ2-2): DTGVSQNPRHKITKRGQNVTFRCDPISEHNRLYWYRQTLGQGPEFLTYFQNEAQLEKSRLLSDRFSAERPKGSFSTLEIQRTEQGDSAMYLCASSPTSFTGGLNTGELFFGEGSRLTVL.

The chain couples TRBV9 to TRBJ1-2, with D unclear. V shed 2 bases and J shed 0 bases, with 5 bases lying between them. The CDR3 consists of 13 residues. The germline CDR1 and CDR2 sequences are SGDLS and YYNGEE. The CDR3: CASSVSSNYGYTF. The DNA of the CDR3 is TGTGCCAGCAGCGTTTCCTCTAACTATGGCTACACCTTC.

The chain employs TRBV27 and TRBJ1-5; no clear D gene. The CDR3 has 16 amino acids. Germline lookup yields CDR1 MNHEY and CDR2 SMNVEV (reference sequence). Trimming pared 6 bases from V and 0 bases from J, leaving 15 bases between. CDR3 in amino acids: CASSPRRRYSNQPQHF. For the CDR3, the DNA is TGTGCCAGCAGCCCGCGCAGGAGGTATAGCAATCAGCCCCAGCATTTT.

This clonotype was picked up many times. This chain connects TRBV6-5 to TRBJ1-1, with D possibly being TRBD1 (6 bases). Trimming removed 7 bases at V and 3 bases at J, with 12 bases between. This CDR3 has 13 amino acids. The germline gives CDR1 MNHEY, CDR2 SVGAGI. Here the CDR3 reads CASNRVRDTEAFF. CDR3 DNA: TGTGCCAGCAACAGGGTAAGGGACACTGAAGCTTTCTTT.